This paragraph covers one T cell receptor (beta chain) sequence. Its cognate antigen has yet to be identified. The sample holds no much larger clone one base away, and base qualities are not on file. The data were obtained in a study of shared clonotypes between healthy human individuals (dated by TCRdb to 2018 to 2021). For the wider study: A couple of women and a few men aged 18 to 49 years were included in the cohort. Per donor, three plates each were used for CD4 naive and CD4 memory, two for CD8 naive, and one for CD8 memory. Blood TCR repertoires of several healthy adults were deeply sequenced to estimate repertoire size and the extent of clonotype sharing between individuals. Each donor's leukapheresis produced roughly between roughly 0.9 and 8.9 billion PBMCs. To increase sequencing depth and limit assay-specific biases, different laboratories used diverse techniques to prepare libraries and sequence TCR repertoires.

Using the deep immunoSEQ assay, multiplex PCR amplified TCR CDR3 regions from genomic DNA. For each cell subset, the extracted genomic DNA was distributed evenly across all wells of several immunoSEQ 96-well plates, and each plate served as one replicate. For sorted subsets, each replicate PCR was loaded with 200 ng genomic DNA, equivalent to 32,000 or so T cell genomes. Purified libraries were measured with a Qubit 3.0 fluorometer, size-checked on a Bioanalyzer 2100, and measured again with the KAPA Library Quantification kit. Every immunoSEQ 96-well plate was sequenced on a dedicated single-read 150-cycle Illumina NextSeq 550 flow cell. For the original study's pipeline: Because the immunoSEQ output held only junctional sequences and lacked quality scores, the filtering could not match the filtering applied to full-length reads. To assign V/J genes and CDR3, sequences were annotated using PyIR, a Python wrapper for IgBLAST v1.9, with IMGT germline references. Reads were filtered out if the reads had weak V/J assignments (E-value above 1e-6), no CDR3, stop codons, out-of-frame junctions, or ambiguous translated residues. V3J clonotypes were defined by identical inferred V gene, J gene, and CDR3 amino acid sequence. Percentage overlap between repertoires was calculated by dividing the number of shared unique clonotypes by the size of the smaller repertoire. RTK rarefaction, the Chao1 estimator, and Recon v2.1 estimates of unobserved clonotypes were used to assess repertoire richness. Generation probabilities were computed with OLGA for all TCRbeta clonotypes obtained by the gDNA method from several donors. TCRdb re-hosts the immuneACCESS table, in-frame sequences only. Its copies lack some clones; in the studies checked, an unresolved V gene accounts for under half of them, and the cause for the rest is not known. The DNA gave D and trimming, while V, J and clone size come from that table. Within this sample are 300,000 to 400,000 clones, with approximately 74% of them counted one time only. Clones ranked in the top ten supply about a tenth of the sample.

What the research found in general, with its limitations: Pairwise subsampling indicated that sequencing depth was expected to affect the degree of clonotype sharing among donors. Sampling was limited to blood, and TCR repertoires in tissue likely differ from TCR repertoires in blood. Higher generation probabilities were observed for clonotypes shared by all four sorted-subset donors than for non-shared clonotypes. Naive subsets generally had larger estimated clonotype richness than memory subsets did. Incomplete sequencing was indicated by rarefaction of sorted-subset datasets, despite the large sequencing depth. Across a handful of donors, 4.5% to 6.5% of naive CD4, roughly 3.3% of naive CD8, approximately 2.5% of memory CD4, and approximately 0.4% of memory CD8 clonotypes were shared. The small number of donors limited the genetic and exposure-history diversity represented.

The donors were healthy, HIV-negative adults who had no recently reported acute infections or vaccinations. Only Caucasian adults living in Nashville, Tennessee, USA were represented among the donors. CD4+ T cells were enriched by magnetic negative selection; naive cells were then positively selected on CD45RA, and the negative fraction formed the memory subset. Blood was obtained by leukapheresis, after which PBMCs were separated by Ficoll-Histopaque density gradient centrifugation and cryopreserved in liquid nitrogen vapor phase. Purity and quantity of every magnetically sorted T cell population were checked by analytical flow cytometry. Genomic DNA was isolated from each sorted fraction and quantified by UV absorbance on a Nanodrop 2000c. The source of this sequence is a man aged 25 to 45 in good health. The source material was memory CD4+ T cells sorted from blood. According to the study, the label for this sample's cell subset or site signals: CD45RA-negative fraction.

The nucleotide sequence is given as TGTGCCTGGAGTTCTGGGGCCAACGTCCTGACTTTC. This sequence encodes CAWSSGANVLTF. The sequence links TRBV30 to TRBJ2-6; the D gene lacks a confident call. The CDR3 measures 12 amino acids from cysteine to phenylalanine. The read is trimmed to its CDR3 DNA, 36 bases read in frame from base 1. CDR1 is given as GTSNPN and CDR2 as SVGIG, both from the germline V gene (reference sequence). The trim is 2 bases for V and 1 base for J, with a gap of 0 bases between the germline ends.